A single sample gave rise to the 15 T cell receptor beta chains below, sequenced in a study of CD8 T cells in Susac syndrome. About 0.45 to 1 ug RNA was reverse transcribed with random hexamers. TCRdb re-derived calls from the immunoSEQ multiplex PCR reads in MiXCR, one entry per CDR3 protein. The sample shows 150,000 to 200,000 distinct CDR3 sequences, about 95% of them seen only once. The specimen sequenced was CD8+ T cells from PBMCs. These receptors all come from a human donor with multiple sclerosis.

V is TRBV27 and J is TRBJ1-6; D possibly corresponds to TRBD1 (6 bases). V shed 2 bases and J shed 6 bases, with 11 bases lying between them. The CDR3 contains 15 residues. The V gene's germline CDR1 is MNHEY and CDR2 SMNVEV (reference sequence). In DNA, the CDR3 is TGTGCCAGCAGTTTAAGTCAGGGGAGTAATTCACCCCTCCACTTT. This translates into CASSLSQGSNSPLHF.

This rearrangement joins TRBV24-1 to TRBJ2-1, with D possibly matching TRBD1 (6 bases). The germline V gene has CDR1 KGHDR and CDR2 SFDVKD. The CDR3 contains 16 residues. V was shortened by 5 bases and J by 0 bases, with 13 bases between the two germline ends. The DNA of the CDR3 is TGTGCCACCAGTGTCTGCCGGGACACCTCCTACAATGAGCAGTTCTTC. This sequence encodes CATSVCRDTSYNEQFF.

The gene calls are TRBV6-5 and TRBJ2-1; 7 bases agree with TRBD2. CDR3 length equals 16 residues. V trimming: 1 base; J trimming: 8 bases; junction bases outside the gene matches: 11. CDR1 MNHEY and CDR2 SVGAGI come from the germline V gene. DNA for the CDR3: TGTGCCAGCAGTTACTTAGGACACAGCGGGATCGATGAGCAGTTCTTC. Its protein is CASSYLGHSGIDEQFF.

The chain joins TRBV14 to TRBJ2-7; D not resolved. The CDR3 is 13 residues long. Germline CDR1 reads SGHDN; CDR2 reads FVKESK. Trimming removed 0 bases from V and 6 bases from J, with 9 bases in between. The CDR3 region has the DNA TGTGCCAGCAGCCAAGACAGGCGTTCCGAGCAGTACTTC. Protein sequence: CASSQDRRSEQYF.

This sequence joins TRBV29-1 and TRBJ1-1, with D perhaps matching TRBD1 (5 bases). This CDR3 comprises 16 residues. CDR1 SQVTM and CDR2 ANQGSEA come from the germline V gene. The V end was cut by 3 bases, the J end by 0 bases, with 17 bases between. The CDR3 coding sequence is TGCAGCGTTGACACCGGGAGACAGCTGATGAACACTGAAGCTTTCTTT. Its translation: CSVDTGRQLMNTEAFF.

V gene TRBV7-9 combines with J gene TRBJ1-5; possibly TRBD1 for D (6 bases). Germline CDR1 and CDR2: SEHNR and FQNEAQ (reference sequence). CDR3 length: 15 amino acids. The V gene lost 1 base and the J gene lost 6 bases, with 13 bases spanning the gap. The CDR3 loop is CASSLDRAGGQPQHF. Here the CDR3 DNA reads TGTGCCAGCAGCTTAGACAGGGCCGGGGGTCAGCCCCAGCATTTT.

The genes are TRBV6-1 and TRBJ1-1, with D possibly matching TRBD1 (5 bases). The CDR3 consists of 14 residues. Trimming shortened V by 2 bases and J by 7 bases, and 14 bases separated the two germline ends. Germline V lookup: CDR1 MNHNS, CDR2 SASEGT. The CDR3 loop is CASSEFGTIYEAFF. The CDR3 nucleotides are TGTGCCAGCAGTGAATTCGGGACTATCTATGAAGCTTTCTTT.

The chain couples TRBV7-6 to TRBJ2-7; D gene ambiguous. Germline CDR1 SGHVS, CDR2 FNYEAQ. The CDR3 length is 16 residues. V was pared by 0 bases and J by 3 bases, with 15 bases between. The CDR3 sequence is CASSLAGIGSFYEQYF. In nucleotides, the CDR3 is TGTGCCAGCAGCTTAGCAGGGATCGGCTCCTTCTACGAGCAGTACTTC.

V is TRBV5-6 and J is TRBJ2-7; 10 bases align to TRBD2. The germline V gene has CDR1 SGHDT and CDR2 YYEEEE. V shed 1 base, J shed 2 bases, and the junction held 3 bases outside the gene matches. The CDR3 has 15 residues. CDR3 sequence reads: CASSLITSGTYEQYF. The DNA for the CDR3 is TGTGCCAGCAGCTTGATCACTAGCGGGACCTACGAGCAGTACTTC. Variable domain in full (rest from reference TRBV5-6 and TRBJ2-7): DAGVTQSPTHLIKTRGQQVTLRCSPKSGHDTVSWYQQALGQGPQFIFQYYEEEERQRGNFPDRFSGHQFPNYSSELNVNALLLGDSALYLCASSLITSGTYEQYFGPGTRLTVT.

The V call is TRBV4-1, the J call TRBJ2-3; 12 nucleotides agree with TRBD2. V shed 8 bases, J shed 4 bases, and the junction held 7 bases outside the gene matches. The CDR3 is 15 amino acids. Germline values: CDR1 MGHRA, CDR2 YSYEKL. The CDR3 sequence: CASGGLAGIPDTQYF. The CDR3 DNA is TGCGCCAGCGGCGGACTAGCGGGAATACCAGATACGCAGTATTTT.

The CDR3 sequence: CASSVGTRYEQYF. The CDR3 region has the DNA TGTGCCAGCAGTGTCGGGACTCGCTACGAGCAGTACTTC. The V call is TRBV27, the J call TRBJ2-7; perhaps TRBD2 as D (6 bases). Trimming took 5 bases from V and 3 from J, leaving 11 bases between them. The germline V gene encodes CDR1 MNHEY and CDR2 SMNVEV (reference sequence). This CDR3 contains 13 residues.

J is TRBJ2-5 and V is TRBV5-4; TRBD1 matches 10 bases. Germline V gene sequence: CDR1 SGHNT, CDR2 YYREEE (reference sequence). This CDR3 is 17 amino acids long. V lost 4 bases and J lost 3; bases outside the gene matches: 12. CDR3 DNA: TGTGCCAGCAGCCACACAGGACAGGGGGTAGGAAAAGAGACCCAGTACTTC. The encoded protein is CASSHTGQGVGKETQYF.

This chain uses TRBV20-1 with TRBJ2-1, with TRBD2 matching 13 bases. V lost 2 bases, J lost 1 base, and 5 bases stayed unmatched. This CDR3 is 17 amino acids long. Germline CDR1 reads DFQATT; CDR2 reads SNEGSKA (reference sequence). As DNA, the CDR3 is TGCAGTGCTAGATCCCGGACTAGCGGGAGATCCTACAATGAGCAGTTCTTC. Its protein is CSARSRTSGRSYNEQFF.

V usage is TRBV14 and J usage is TRBJ2-3; TRBD2 aligns across 13 bases. The V gene's germline CDR1 is SGHDN and CDR2 FVKESK. The junction had 2 bases not matched to a gene; V was cut back by 3 bases and J by 2 bases. The CDR3 extends over 16 amino acids. The CDR3 here is CASSHGTSGTTDTQYF. The DNA for the CDR3 is TGTGCCAGCAGCCACGGGACTAGCGGGACCACAGATACGCAGTATTTT.

Only one count was recorded for this clonotype. The J gene is TRBJ2-1, the V gene TRBV20-1; TRBD1 matches at 8 bases. Germline V CDR1 and CDR2: DFQATT, SNEGSKA (reference sequence). The trim removed 1 base at V and 8 bases at J, leaving 7 bases unmatched. The CDR3 runs 14 residues. For the CDR3, the DNA is TGCAGTGCTAGAGTCCTGACAGGGGCCGATGAGCAGTTCTTC. Residues: CSARVLTGADEQFF.